The next 4 T cell receptor beta chains were all read from a single sample in a study of tumor-infiltrating lymphocytes in primary liver carcinoma. Unsorted whole blood supplied the RNA, and germline DNA was extracted too. Constant-region priming of roughly 500 ng total RNA yielded TCR beta cDNA. Generation of the TCR beta libraries relied on three nested multiplex PCR rounds using slightly modified ARM-PCR. The two initial PCR rounds, nine to eleven cycles each, used TRBV1-TRBV30 forward and C-beta reverse primers. TCRdb re-derived calls from the multiplex PCR reads in MiXCR, one entry per CDR3 protein. The sample includes about 320,000 distinct CDR3 sequences, more than 55% of them seen just once. Specimen: peripheral blood. The receptors stem from a woman aged 25 to 39 with primary liver carcinoma and hepatitis B virus infection.

Only one count was recorded for this clonotype. This chain connects TRBV6-5 to TRBJ2-3; no definite D call. Germline CDR1 is MNHEY and CDR2 is SVGAGI. The CDR3 contains 14 residues. Trimming cost V 6 bases and J 2 bases, with 12 bases left between them. CDR3 loop: CASRERVITDTQYF. DNA for the CDR3: TGTGCCAGCAGGGAACGGGTCATCACAGATACGCAGTATTTT.

With respect to this clonotype: With a much larger clone just one base away, this may be a read error. The chain employs TRBV29-1 and TRBJ2-5; D might be TRBD2 (6 bases). This CDR3 has 15 residues. Germline V lookup: CDR1 SQVTM, CDR2 ANQGSEA. The CDR3 loop reads CSVEDSGPSEEIQYF. The CDR3 region has the DNA TGCAGCGTGGAAGATTCCGGGCCTAGCGAGGAGATCCAGTACTTC.

The gene calls are TRBV6-5 and TRBJ1-5, with a tentative D call TRBD1 (6 bases). The germline CDR1 and CDR2 sequences are MNHEY and SVGAGI. Trimming took 6 bases from V and 3 from J, leaving 12 bases between them. The CDR3 loop spans 14 amino acids. Here the CDR3 DNA reads TGTGCCAGCAGACCAGGGACACTCAATCAGCCCCAGCATTTT. Translating gives CASRPGTLNQPQHF.

A remark on this clonotype: This could be a read error, since a much larger clone is one nucleotide away. The V and J genes are TRBV29-1 and TRBJ2-4; D is undetermined. The CDR3 runs 12 residues. In germline, CDR1 is SQVTM, CDR2 ANQGSEA. Trimming removed 5 bases at V and 0 bases at J, with 5 bases between. CDR3 DNA: TGCAGCGTTATGGAAGCCAAAAACATTCAGTACTTC. Its translation: CSVMEAKNIQYF.